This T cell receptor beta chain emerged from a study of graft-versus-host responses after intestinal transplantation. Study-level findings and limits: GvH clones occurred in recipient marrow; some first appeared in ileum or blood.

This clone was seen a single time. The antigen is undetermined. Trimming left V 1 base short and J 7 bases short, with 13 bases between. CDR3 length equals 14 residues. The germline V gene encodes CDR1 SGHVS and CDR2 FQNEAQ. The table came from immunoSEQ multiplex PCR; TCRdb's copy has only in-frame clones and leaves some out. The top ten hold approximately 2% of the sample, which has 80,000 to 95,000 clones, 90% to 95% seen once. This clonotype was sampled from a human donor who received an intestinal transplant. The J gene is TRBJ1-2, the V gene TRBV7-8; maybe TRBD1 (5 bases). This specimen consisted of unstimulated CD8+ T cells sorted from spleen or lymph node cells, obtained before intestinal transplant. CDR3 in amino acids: CASSLEGRDCGYTF. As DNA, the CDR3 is TGTGCCAGCAGCTTAGAGGGCAGGGATTGTGGCTACACCTTC.